A selection of T cell receptor beta chains follows, all from one sample in a study of blood T cell repertoires in COVID-19. The repertoire was sequenced with immunoSEQ multiplex PCR; TCRdb's copy has only in-frame clones and lacks some. The sample has about 180,000 clones; 86% are singletons. The sample consisted of peripheral blood. The receptors were gathered from a woman aged 25 to 39 with active or convalescent COVID-19. Both conserved end residues are part of each CDR3. Fields, in order: CDR3 protein, CDR3 DNA, D gene, V gene, J gene, clone size. The D gene is left open where the match is weak. Where a row states a size, it is once, few, many or the class of an expanded clone; other rows omit it.

cdr3_aa: CASSTDRANEKLFF; cdr3_nt: TGTGCCAGCAGCACGGACAGGGCTAATGAAAAACTGTTTTTT; d_call: TRBD1; v_call: TRBV7-9; j_call: TRBJ1-4; clone_size: NA
cdr3_aa: CASSFAAGREAFF; cdr3_nt: TGCGCCAGCAGCTTTGCCGCGGGGAGAGAAGCTTTCTTT; d_call: NA; v_call: TRBV5-1; j_call: TRBJ1-1; clone_size: NA
cdr3_aa: CASSRSGTSGGSDIQYF; cdr3_nt: TGTGCCAGCTCGCGTTCCGGGACTAGCGGGGGGTCGGACATTCAGTACTTC; d_call: TRBD2; v_call: TRBV18; j_call: TRBJ2-4; clone_size: NA
cdr3_aa: CASSGLQGDTGGYTF; cdr3_nt: TGCGCCAGCAGCGGATTACAGGGGGATACAGGAGGCTACACCTTC; d_call: TRBD1; v_call: TRBV5-1; j_call: TRBJ1-2; clone_size: few
cdr3_aa: CASSQIKGAPYEQYF; cdr3_nt: TGCGCCAGCAGCCAAATCAAGGGGGCCCCCTACGAGCAGTACTTC; d_call: TRBD1; v_call: TRBV4-1; j_call: TRBJ2-7; clone_size: NA
cdr3_aa: CASSLARLASGELFF; cdr3_nt: TGCGCCAGCAGCTTGGCGCGACTAGCTTCCGGGGAGCTGTTTTTT; d_call: TRBD2; v_call: TRBV5-1; j_call: TRBJ2-2; clone_size: NA
cdr3_aa: CASSSSGTKIQETQYF; cdr3_nt: TGTGCCAGCAGTTCATCCGGGACAAAAATTCAAGAGACCCAGTACTTC; d_call: NA; v_call: TRBV28; j_call: TRBJ2-5; clone_size: NA
cdr3_aa: CASSQVMNRGFKGYSPLHF; cdr3_nt: TGTGCCAGCAGCCAAGTGATGAACAGGGGGTTTAAGGGCTATTCACCCCTCCACTTT; d_call: TRBD1; v_call: TRBV3-1/TRBV3-2; j_call: TRBJ1-6; clone_size: NA
cdr3_aa: CASSLSTGTEAFF; cdr3_nt: TGTGCCAGCAGCTTAAGTACAGGGACTGAAGCTTTCTTT; d_call: NA; v_call: TRBV7-9; j_call: TRBJ1-1; clone_size: NA
cdr3_aa: CASSPGTGGNTIYF; cdr3_nt: TGTGCCAGCTCACCGGGGACTGGAGGAAACACCATATATTTT; d_call: NA; v_call: TRBV18; j_call: TRBJ1-3; clone_size: NA
cdr3_aa: CASSLDASGSWETQYF; cdr3_nt: TGTGCCAGCAGCTTAGACGCTAGCGGGAGCTGGGAGACCCAGTACTTC; d_call: TRBD2; v_call: TRBV7-2; j_call: TRBJ2-5; clone_size: NA
cdr3_aa: CASSQSISYEQYF; cdr3_nt: TGTGCCAGCAGCCAATCTATCTCCTACGAGCAGTACTTC; d_call: NA; v_call: TRBV14; j_call: TRBJ2-7; clone_size: NA
cdr3_aa: CASSYGGQGRHWYTF; cdr3_nt: TGTGCCAGCAGTTACGGGGGACAGGGGCGTCATTGGTACACCTTC; d_call: TRBD1; v_call: TRBV6-5; j_call: TRBJ1-2; clone_size: NA
cdr3_aa: CASSWGQNTEAFF; cdr3_nt: TGTGCCAGCAGCTGGGGGCAGAACACTGAAGCTTTCTTT; d_call: NA; v_call: TRBV6-5; j_call: TRBJ1-1; clone_size: NA
cdr3_aa: CASSFATSGSYEQYF; cdr3_nt: TGTGCCAGCAGCTTCGCAACTAGCGGGAGCTACGAGCAGTACTTC; d_call: TRBD2; v_call: TRBV7-9; j_call: TRBJ2-7; clone_size: NA
cdr3_aa: CASSYNPPAMGGPQHF; cdr3_nt: TGTGCCAGCAGTTACAATCCCCCGGCGATGGGGGGGCCCCAGCATTTT; d_call: NA; v_call: TRBV2; j_call: TRBJ1-5; clone_size: few
cdr3_aa: CASSPQRGITDTQYF; cdr3_nt: TGTGCCAGCAGCCCCCAGCGGGGGATCACAGATACGCAGTATTTT; d_call: TRBD2; v_call: TRBV11-2; j_call: TRBJ2-3; clone_size: NA
cdr3_aa: CASSLGPQGETQYF; cdr3_nt: TGTGCCAGCAGCCTAGGCCCCCAGGGCGAGACCCAGTACTTC; d_call: NA; v_call: TRBV5-6; j_call: TRBJ2-5; clone_size: few
cdr3_aa: CASSIASQGNTEAFF; cdr3_nt: TGTGCCAGTAGTATAGCGTCCCAGGGGAACACTGAAGCTTTCTTT; d_call: NA; v_call: TRBV19; j_call: TRBJ1-1; clone_size: once
cdr3_aa: CASSANRDPGELFF; cdr3_nt: TGTGCCAGCAGTGCCAACAGGGACCCCGGGGAGCTGTTTTTT; d_call: NA; v_call: TRBV2; j_call: TRBJ2-2; clone_size: NA
cdr3_aa: CASSPRGEQYF; cdr3_nt: TGTGCCAGCTCACCGAGAGGCGAGCAGTACTTC; d_call: NA; v_call: TRBV18; j_call: TRBJ2-7; clone_size: NA
cdr3_aa: CASSQVESSAQYF; cdr3_nt: TGTGCCAGCAGCCAAGTGGAGAGTTCGGCGCAGTATTTT; d_call: NA; v_call: TRBV3-1/TRBV3-2; j_call: TRBJ2-3; clone_size: NA